Given below is one T cell receptor beta chain in context. Measured with immunoSEQ multiplex PCR; TCRdb has only the in-frame clones, and not every one. There are about 80,000 clones in the sample; about 91% occur only once, and 0.3% to 0.45% lies in the top ten. The record originates from a study of technical replicates of blood from a handful of donors. CDR3 length: 13 amino acids. Germline-derived CDR1 and CDR2 are MNHEY and SMNVEV (reference sequence). V lost 6 bases and J lost 3, with 9 bases in between. Sequencing was carried out using T cells isolated from PBMCs. This clonotype was sampled from a human donor in good health. V is TRBV27 and J is TRBJ2-1, with a possible D match to TRBD1 (6 bases). CDR3 nucleotide sequence: TGTGCCAGCAGGCAGGGGAACTACAATGAGCAGTTCTTC. Its translation: CASRQGNYNEQFF.